This T cell receptor (beta chain) is from a study of cytomegalovirus exposure and HLA in healthy donors (dated by TCRdb to about 2017). Study-wide context: An earlier analysis of roughly 570 of the donors reported about 280 Gb of sequence data and some 110 million unique TCR beta sequences obtained from around 170 million T cells. In addition to the first cohort of hundreds of subjects, a separate validation cohort of 130 or so different subjects was used. Because of strong linkage in the cohort, a few DR-DQ haplotypes were treated as single units for association and clustering. A later genetic analysis used genome-wide SNP genotypes for about 60% of the roughly 700 donors, treating that subset as a discovery cohort. The aim of the study was to test whether cataloging public T cell receptors could identify signatures of past pathogen exposure. High-throughput TCR immunosequencing, statistical association of individual TCRs with disease status, and machine learning were combined to predict cytomegalovirus infection status. About 300 gigabases of sequencing data and approximately 80 million unique TCR sequences were included in an early release covering roughly 600 HLA-typed donors. HLA typing included class I and class II loci at four-digit resolution. A later analysis re-analyzed previously published TCR beta repertoires from 500 to 700 donors and added high-resolution HLA genotyping to study TCR occurrence patterns. All discovery cohort repertoires had been generated using a single sequencing platform. Typing coverage differed by locus: A, B, C, DRB1 and DQB1 were typed in roughly 620-630 donors, DQA1 in about 550, DPA1 in around 610, and DPB1 in around 490. Across roughly 420 genotyped donors of the cohort, an average of approximately 240,000 unique TCR beta nucleotide sequences per donor were sequenced, and roughly 18% of those sequences were non-productive. The genetic ancestry cluster associated with self-reported Caucasian donors included roughly four fifths of the approximately 400 genotyped donors. The later analysis used no new phenotypic data to find candidate immune exposures, relying instead on TCR beta sequences and their occurrence across donors. Alongside the repertoire data, information on donor age, sex, ethnicity and CMV serostatus was compiled. An earlier analysis of 587 of the donors used high-throughput TCR beta sequencing to judge whether each TCR beta V gene segment behaved as functional or pseudogenic. The study profiled the T cell repertoires of some 610 subjects by immunosequencing and related them to cytomegalovirus serostatus.

Libraries were made using the immunoSEQ multiplex PCR assay. A mixture of 60 forward primers for TCR Vbeta segments and 13 reverse primers for TCR Jbeta segments was used in the multiplex PCR. The CDR3 region of rearranged TCR beta genes was amplified from genomic DNA by a multiplex PCR assay. Amplified TCR beta libraries were sequenced as 87-base-pair reads on the Illumina HiSeq System. From the authors' description of their analysis: A later analysis tallied roughly 76 million unique TCR beta chains across the 550 to 850 repertoires, and some 12 million of those chains were shared by two or more donors. Raw reads were error-corrected and collapsed into unique sequences by a nearest-neighbor algorithm in which closely related sequences were merged to remove PCR and sequencing errors. To assign V, D and J gene segments, CDR3 sequences were aligned to IMGT reference sequences. Each retained sequence needed at least a six-nucleotide match to both a V gene segment and a J gene segment. A rearrangement counted as productive if the CDR3 had no stop codons and remained in frame with V and J, and every other rearrangement counted as non-productive. CDR3 was defined according to IMGT convention as the region running from the second conserved V-encoded cysteine to the conserved J-encoded phenylalanine. In an earlier analysis of more than 550 of the donors, sequences lacking an unambiguous match to a single V gene segment were excluded. An earlier analysis of several hundred of the donors classified V segments as functional when productive rearrangements were above 56.7% and as segregating when the standard deviation between donors was above 5%. A statistical classification framework was built to diagnose cytomegalovirus status from the catalog of TCR beta chain sequences. In a later analysis, V and J genes were assigned by comparing TCR nucleotide sequences against IMGT/GENE-DB human TR gene sequences. The TCRdist pipeline was used in a later analysis to assign CDR3 sequences and most-parsimonious VDJ recombination scenarios. In a later analysis, each TCR beta chain was defined by its CDR3 amino acid sequence together with its V-gene family, and reads lacking a unique V-gene family were excluded. To address suspected cross-contamination and a sequencing artifact, a later analysis removed roughly 580 highly shared, low-generation-probability nucleotide sequences. In a later analysis, a clonal expansion index was calculated for each public chain from normalized within-repertoire ranks of inferred template counts. A later analysis computed generation probabilities with a VDJ recombination model fitted to out-of-frame rearrangements, and checked the results against IGoR. In a later analysis, hypergeometric tests were used to score TCR-TCR, TCR-HLA and TCR-CMV co-occurrence, with a repertoire-size bias correction applied to TCR pairs. False discovery rates were estimated in a later analysis by permuting HLA or CMV assignments 20 times. In a later analysis, co-occurring TCRs were grouped using DBSCAN, with TCRdist sequence similarity added in when clustering inside HLA-allele-positive subsets. Co-occurrence clustering excluded repertoires with fewer than 30,000 or more than 120,000 public chains, plus five with anomalous nucleotide sharing. The clones in this table, taken by TCRdb from immuneACCESS, are in-frame only. Not every clone is retained; where verified, under half of the shortfall comes from an unresolved V gene, and the cause of the rest is unknown. That table is the source of V, J and clone size, and D and trimming were worked out from the DNA. This sample is represented by 200,000 to 300,000 clones; about four fifths of them were singletons. Of the sample, over 5% is held by the ten largest clones.

V is cut by 3 bases and J by 2 bases, and the space between the germline ends is 13 bases. CDR1 and CDR2, looked up from the germline V gene, are MGHDK and SYGVNS. Its CDR3 holds 15 amino acids, cysteine through phenylalanine. Only the CDR3 region is kept as DNA, spanning 45 bases read in frame from base 1. The cohort consisted of approximately 670 healthy bone marrow donors. At the time of sampling, every cohort member was nominally healthy, though immune exposures that went unrecorded were likely present. The donor was CMV seropositive and was included in the group of 250 to 300 seropositive cohort members. A peripheral blood sample was collected from each donor, and TCR beta sequencing was performed on peripheral blood mononuclear cells. The Qiagen DNeasy Blood Extraction Kit was used to extract genomic DNA from the blood cell samples. Comments on this clone: Its specific antigen is unknown. The sample holds no much larger clone one base away, and base qualities are not on file.

The investigation overall reported the following: V-gene and J-gene trimming of TCR beta chains was associated with a missense DCLRE1C variant in a later genetic analysis, and the association was replicated in an independent cohort. Correlated functional status among segregating V segments might reflect linkage disequilibrium, but an unknown experimental factor could not be ruled out. Only TCR beta chains were sequenced in this cohort, and the absence of alpha or paired-chain data limited detectable features. A cluster of highly shared sequence variants was judged likely to be a technical artifact of the sequencing pipeline. Specific HLA alleles were associated with 18,000 or so TCR beta sequences at a false discovery rate of 0.05 in a later analysis. Compared with the roughly 670-donor mean, donors in an Asian-associated ancestry cluster had fewer N-insertions in productive TCRs, according to a later genetic analysis. In a later analysis, the rate of TCR association differed among HLA loci, with DRB1 alleles having the most associated TCRs and HLA-C alleles having the fewest. In the study, some 180 TCR beta chains were listed as associated with cytomegalovirus. Cytomegalovirus status was reported to be diagnosed by the classifier with high specificity and sensitivity in both the original and validation cohorts. About 15 rarely observed V segments, including chromosome 9 orphons, were excluded from the earlier analysis of about 500 of the donors because counts were too low. Most TCR sequences were seen in very few donors, while some public TCRs were found in many individuals. The authors suggested that the approach could potentially be extended to other disease states and immunological phenotypes. In a later analysis, several top co-occurrence clusters were reported to appear linked to parvovirus B19, influenza, CMV and Epstein-Barr virus. A further reported finding was that TCR beta sequences accurately predicted the HLA-A and HLA-B alleles for most subjects in the first cohort. In a later analysis, most CMV-associated TCR beta chains were found to appear HLA-restricted, with HLA associations seemingly driven largely by CMV exposure. Assigning TCR associations to individual alleles was difficult when HLA alleles, especially DR and DQ, strongly co-occurred. Roughly uniform sequencing depth across donors was assumed in presence/absence analyses, although this assumption may not hold. Because the 87-base-pair reads could not distinguish some IMGT-functional V segments, including TRBV6-2 and TRBV6-3, those segments were excluded. A few of the identified cytomegalovirus-associated TCR beta chains were confirmed in vitro to be specific for cytomegalovirus antigens. CMV serostatus was the only immune exposure information available for the cohort. An earlier analysis of some 560 of the donors showed that most TCR beta V segments appeared in productive rearrangements either about 87% or about 30% of the time, which broadly matched IMGT annotations. Because HLA typing was missing for some donors at each locus, association tests included only the typed subset. In a later analysis, HLA-associated TCR beta chains showed more clonal expansion and lower generation probabilities than non-associated chains that were equally common.

The receptor comes from a woman aged 40-49 years in good health and CMV-seropositive. The V and J genes are TRBV25-1 and TRBJ2-5; possibly the D gene is TRBD2, per 5 matching bases. Input material: PBMCs. For the CDR3, the sequence is CASSEGRLIQETQYF. The sequenced DNA is TGTGCCAGCAGTGAGGGGAGACTCATACAAGAGACCCAGTACTTC.